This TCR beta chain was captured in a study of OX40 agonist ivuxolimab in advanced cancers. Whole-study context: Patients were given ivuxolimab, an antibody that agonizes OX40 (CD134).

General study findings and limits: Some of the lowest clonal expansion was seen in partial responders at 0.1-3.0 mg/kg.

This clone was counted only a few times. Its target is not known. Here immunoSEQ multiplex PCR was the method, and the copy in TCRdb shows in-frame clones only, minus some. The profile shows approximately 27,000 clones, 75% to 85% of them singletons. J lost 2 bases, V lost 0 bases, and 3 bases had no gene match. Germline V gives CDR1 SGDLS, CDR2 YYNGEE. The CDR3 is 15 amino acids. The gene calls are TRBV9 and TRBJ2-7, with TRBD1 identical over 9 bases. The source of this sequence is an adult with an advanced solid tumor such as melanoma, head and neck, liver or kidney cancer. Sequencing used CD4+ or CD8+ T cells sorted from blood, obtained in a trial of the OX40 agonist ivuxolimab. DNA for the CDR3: TGTGCCAGCAGCGTAGAGGGACAGGGAGCCTACGAGCAGTACTTC. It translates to CASSVEGQGAYEQYF.